This is a list of T cell receptor beta chains from one sample in a study of T cell changes during pregnancy in multiple sclerosis. Sequencing was performed with immunoSEQ multiplex PCR; in TCRdb, only in-frame clones are kept and a portion is missing. The sample lists nearly 110,000 clones; about 90% were seen once. The sequences come from peripheral blood, collected after pregnancy. Receptors were obtained from a female donor with multiple sclerosis, enrolled in a pregnancy study. CDR3s include the opening cysteine and the closing phenylalanine or tryptophan.

j_gene,v_gene,CDR3aa
TRBJ2-7,TRBV20-1,CSADGSFEQYF
TRBJ1-2,TRBV5-6,CASSLTGGAAGYTF
TRBJ2-7,TRBV27,CASSLDSAGIDYEQYF
TRBJ1-2,TRBV5-4,CASSFTRDGYTF
TRBJ1-6,TRBV6-1,CAIDRVNSPLHF
TRBJ2-4,TRBV7-2,CASSFSAGGKQNIQYF
TRBJ2-1,TRBV7-3,CASSLPLAGASNEQFF
TRBJ1-1,TRBV6-6,CASSYSSGPPEKEAFF
TRBJ2-2,TRBV9,CASSVMTTTGELFF
TRBJ2-7,TRBV19,CASSLSPGVASEQYF
TRBJ1-4,TRBV5-1,CASSLAAGATNEKLFF
TRBJ2-7,TRBV28,CASSTLDKTYEQYF
TRBJ2-7,TRBV6-5,CASTLTSGYEQYF
TRBJ1-6,TRBV5-8,CASSSYRSYNSPLHF
TRBJ2-7,TRBV27,CASSFQGPHHEQYF
TRBJ1-1,TRBV5-5,CASSPDWGGNTEAFF
TRBJ2-7,TRBV18,CASSPPGQRPQEQYF
TRBJ2-7,TRBV7-2,CASSFTRGQGDEQYF
TRBJ2-1,TRBV6-1,CASIGGFYNEQFF
TRBJ1-2,TRBV6-5,CASSKGTQYGYTF
TRBJ1-1,TRBV2,CASSERQGATEAFF
TRBJ2-6,TRBV4-1,CASSQLAGTGANVLTF
TRBJ2-1,TRBV6-5,CASSFGTSEQFF
TRBJ1-1,TRBV19,CASSTTGGGTEAFF
TRBJ1-4,TRBV28,CASSPGGDEKLFF
TRBJ2-5,TRBV11-3,CASSIGWGGGLETQYF
TRBJ2-1,TRBV27,CASSLGAPNEQFF
TRBJ2-5,TRBV5-1,CASSLALAGGGETQYF
TRBJ2-3,TRBV2,CASSGRASGTEDTQYF
TRBJ2-1,TRBV6-5,CASTADSIPYNEQFF
TRBJ2-7,TRBV5-5,CASSLPMSEQYF
TRBJ2-5,TRBV2,CASSPAPTAGGKETQYF
TRBJ2-3,TRBV29-1,CSVADTDTQYF
TRBJ1-3,TRBV4-1,CASSQVQGGGNTIYF
TRBJ2-2,TRBV5-5,CASSLPRERYTGELFF
TRBJ2-5,TRBV2,CASSEAPGRETQYF
TRBJ2-7,TRBV2,CASSGSSYEQYF
TRBJ1-1,TRBV30,CARGQGILNTEAFF
TRBJ2-3,TRBV10-3,CAISEPGQGTDTQYF
TRBJ1-1,TRBV4-2,CASSQDRRGPGNTEAFF
TRBJ2-1,TRBV30,CAWSASGLSSYNEQFF
TRBJ2-4,TRBV19,CASSIQPGHKNIQYF
TRBJ2-2,TRBV9,CASNPLAGVGDSGELFF
TRBJ2-7,TRBV6-6,CASRRGGDEQYF
TRBJ1-1,TRBV7-9,CASSLYRGFGTEAFF
TRBJ1-4,TRBV27,CASSLSGQGNEKLFF
TRBJ2-5,TRBV5-1,CASSLAGTSGGAGKTQYF
TRBJ2-1,TRBV9,CASSVALSGRGGDEQFF
TRBJ2-7,TRBV9,CASSVAQEQYF
TRBJ2-2,TRBV29-1,CSVDSGNTGELFF
TRBJ1-2,TRBV9,CASSVDPLQGNYGYTF
TRBJ1-4,TRBV5-1,CASSLGAGADEKLFF
TRBJ1-6,TRBV9,CASSVDALSSYNSPLHF